One and the same sample provided the 21 T cell receptor beta chains below, sequenced in a study of T cell repertoires in cytomegalovirus infection. TCRdb reanalysed the reads using MiXCR and keeps one entry per CDR3 protein. Counted here are around 330,000 distinct CDR3 sequences, 17% occurring once; the ten biggest clones make up more than 10%. The sequenced sample was PBMCs. The receptor source for this set is a human donor in good health (CMV status not recorded). Some clones in this sample may be carry-over from other donors' samples.

The V gene is TRBV6-5, the J gene TRBJ1-1; the D is unclear. Germline CDR1 and CDR2: MNHEY and SVGAGI. This CDR3 region has 13 residues. The CDR3 bases are TGTGCTTCCCAAAACGGGGTGAACACTGAAGCTTTCTTT. Translated: CASQNGVNTEAFF.

This clonotype has ten or more counts. J is TRBJ2-7 and V is TRBV7-9, with 8 positions matching TRBD1. The V and J ends lost 3 bases and 4 bases, in that order; junction bases with no gene match: 8. The CDR3 spans 15 residues. Per germline, CDR1 SEHNR and CDR2 FQNEAQ (reference sequence). CDR3 DNA sequence: TGTGCCAGCAGCTTGTCAGGACAGGGTTGGTACGAGCAGTACTTC. Encoded protein: CASSLSGQGWYEQYF.

The chain couples TRBV29-1 to TRBJ1-2, with 7 bases that match TRBD1. The CDR3 runs 13 residues. The V and J ends lost 4 bases and 0 bases, in that order; junction bases with no gene match: 2. Per germline, CDR1 SQVTM and CDR2 ANQGSEA. CDR3 loop: CSVVGQTNYGYTF. In DNA, the CDR3 is TGCAGCGTTGTGGGACAGACTAACTATGGCTACACCTTC.

This clonotype has more than one count but fewer than ten. The CDR3 sequence: CASSLDYSGNTIYF. In DNA, the CDR3 is TGCGCCAGCAGCTTGGATTACTCTGGAAACACCATATATTTT. The gene calls are TRBV5-1 and TRBJ1-3; no firm D call. The CDR3 consists of 14 residues. Germline CDR1 reads SGHRS; CDR2 reads YFSETQ. Between the trimmed V and J ends, which lost 0 bases and 0 bases, there was a span of 4 bases.

This clonotype has a count of ten or more. CDR3 protein: CASSLSGGVGTDTQYF. CDR3 nucleotide sequence: TGTGCCAGCAGCTTAAGTGGCGGGGTCGGCACAGATACGCAGTATTTT. The chain joins TRBV7-3 to TRBJ2-3; D possibly corresponds to TRBD2 (6 bases). This CDR3 is 16 amino acids long. From germline, CDR1 is SGHTA and CDR2 FQGTGA. The ends were cut back, 1 base at V and 1 base at J, with 12 bases in the middle. Complete variable domain (other parts from reference TRBV7-3 and TRBJ2-3): GAGVSQTPSNKVTEKGKYVELRCDPISGHTALYWYRQSLGQGPEFLIYFQGTGAADDSGLPNDRFFAVRPEGSVSTLKIQRTERGDSAVYLCASSLSGGVGTDTQYFGPGTRLTVL.

This clonotype was observed a handful of times. The gene calls are TRBV6-6 and TRBJ2-7; tentatively, D is TRBD2 (7 bases). Germline V gene sequence: CDR1 MNHNY, CDR2 SVGAGI (reference sequence). Trimming removed 8 bases at V and 2 bases at J, with 16 bases between. The CDR3 is 14 residues long. CDR3 nucleotides: TGTGCCAGCGGCGGGGGCGGGTTCCCCTACGAGCAGTACTTC. It yields the protein CASGGGGFPYEQYF.

The J gene is TRBJ2-5, the V gene TRBV6-6, with D unresolved. The CDR3 sequence is 12 residues long. V was cut by 6 bases and J by 4 bases, with 9 bases left in between. CDR1 is MNHNY and CDR2 is SVGAGI in the germline V gene (reference sequence). For the CDR3, the DNA is TGTGCCAGCAGCTGGGTGTCAGAGACCCAGTACTTC. It codes for CASSWVSETQYF.

This clonotype occurred a few times. The V and J genes are TRBV6-1 and TRBJ1-1; D gene uncertain. Germline V gene data show CDR1 as MNHNS and CDR2 as SASEGT. The CDR3 totals 15 residues. V shed 2 bases and J shed 1 base, with 11 bases lying between them. The CDR3 DNA is TGTGCCAGCAGTGAAAATTGGTCAGGGAACACTGAAGCTTTCTTT. It yields the protein CASSENWSGNTEAFF.

This clonotype has ten or more counts. V gene TRBV7-6 combines with J gene TRBJ2-7; D not certain. The CDR3 extends over 16 amino acids. The V and J ends lost 1 base and 0 bases respectively, with 13 bases between them. Germline assignment: CDR1 SGHVS and CDR2 FNYEAQ. The CDR3 DNA is TGTGCCAGCAGCTTAGGGTCGGCAGCAAGCTCCTACGAGCAGTACTTC. It yields the protein CASSLGSAASSYEQYF. Supplemented by reference TRBV7-6 and TRBJ2-7, the full variable domain reads GAGVSQSPRYKVTKRGQDVALRCDPISGHVSLYWYRQALGQGPEFLTYFNYEAQQDKSGLPNDRFSAERPEGSISTLTIQRTEQRDSAMYRCASSLGSAASSYEQYFGPGTRLTVT.

The chain links TRBV24-1 to TRBJ2-3; D perhaps matches TRBD1 (6 bases). Germline assignment: CDR1 KGHDR and CDR2 SFDVKD. The ends were cut back, 4 bases at V and 3 bases at J, with 16 bases in the middle. The CDR3 covers 16 residues. The CDR3 nucleotides are TGTGCCACCAGTGACATAACAGGGTCGGGGACAGATACGCAGTATTTT. Translating it yields CATSDITGSGTDTQYF.

This clonotype showed up many times. V gene TRBV10-3 combines with J gene TRBJ1-6; 9 bases are a match to TRBD1. The ends lost 6 bases at V and 7 bases at J; junction bases unmatched: 1. From germline, CDR1 is ENHRY and CDR2 SYGVKD. The CDR3 is made up of 13 amino acids. CDR3 nucleotides: TGTGCCATCAGAGGGACAGGGAATTCACCCCTCCACTTT. It is translated as CAIRGTGNSPLHF.

There are a few counts of this clonotype. The rearrangement joins TRBV15 to TRBJ1-1; possible D gene TRBD1, 5 bases. Germline-derived CDR1 and CDR2 are LNHNV and YYDKDF (reference sequence). V shed 3 bases and J shed 4 bases, with 15 bases lying between them. This CDR3 spans 15 amino acids. The CDR3 loop reads CATSRGGRGGTEAFF. DNA of the CDR3: TGTGCCACCAGCAGGGGGGGGAGAGGCGGCACTGAAGCTTTCTTT.

This clonotype was picked up many times. V usage is TRBV12-3 or TRBV12-4 and J usage is TRBJ1-4; D is uncertain. The CDR3 loop spans 14 amino acids. Trimming stripped 6 bases from V and 5 bases from J, with 13 bases between. CDR3 sequence: CASSAPGSNEKLFF. The CDR3, as DNA: TGTGCCAGCAGCGCTCCGGGATCGAATGAAAAACTGTTTTTT.

In this sample, this clonotype turned up a few times. V usage is TRBV12-5 and J usage is TRBJ1-2, with a weak D call TRBD1 (5 bases). The V and J ends lost 1 base and 2 bases respectively, with 20 bases between them. There are 18 residues in the CDR3. Germline V CDR1 and CDR2: LGHNT, FRNRAP. The CDR3 sequence: CASGLASPSTVLNYGYTF. The CDR3 DNA reads TGTGCTAGTGGTTTGGCGTCCCCCTCGACAGTTCTAAACTATGGCTACACCTTC.

The chain combines TRBV19 with TRBJ1-6; D gene uncertain. The CDR3 length is 13 residues. CDR1 is LNHDA and CDR2 is SQIVND in the germline V gene (reference sequence). Trimming took 6 bases from V and 14 from J, leaving 17 bases between them. CDR3 region: CASSPKGFRTLHF. In DNA form, the CDR3 reads TGTGCCAGTAGCCCTAAGGGATTTCGGACCCTCCACTTT.

This sequence joins TRBV6-5 and TRBJ2-3, with 7 bases fitting TRBD1. The length of the CDR3 is 15 residues. The V gene end was trimmed by 5 bases and the J gene end by 3 bases; junction bases not matched to a gene: 8. Germline CDR1 reads MNHEY; CDR2 reads SVGAGI. CDR3 loop: CASSHLTGTTDTQYF. DNA for the CDR3: TGTGCCAGCAGTCACCTGACAGGGACAACAGATACGCAGTATTTT.

This clonotype was found many times. V usage is TRBV12-3 or TRBV12-4 and J usage is TRBJ2-2; 13 nucleotides line up with TRBD2. V shed 6 bases and J 4 bases; nucleotides not matched to a gene: 8. The CDR3 is 17 residues long. The CDR3 reads CASSKTSGGPGTGELFF. Here the CDR3 DNA reads TGTGCCAGCAGCAAGACTAGCGGGGGGCCCGGCACCGGGGAGCTGTTTTTT.

This clonotype has a count of ten or more. The V and J genes are TRBV5-1 and TRBJ2-5, with D unclear. The germline gives CDR1 SGHRS, CDR2 YFSETQ. Deletions cut 4 bases from V and 3 bases from J, with 7 bases between. The CDR3 has 12 residues. The CDR3 is CASSVVEETQYF. CDR3 DNA sequence: TGCGCCAGCAGCGTCGTTGAAGAGACCCAGTACTTC.

The genes are TRBV5-4 and TRBJ2-1; TRBD2 might be the D (5 bases). V was shortened by 4 bases and J by 4 bases, with 18 bases between the two germline ends. Germline values: CDR1 SGHNT, CDR2 YYREEE (reference sequence). The CDR3 runs to 16 residues. As DNA, the CDR3 is TGTGCCAGCAGCCCCGGCCCTAGCAGCATTTACAATGAGCAGTTCTTC. Protein sequence: CASSPGPSSIYNEQFF. Looking up the rest from reference TRBV5-4 and TRBJ2-1 gives the full variable domain: ETGVTQSPTHLIKTRGQQVTLRCSSQSGHNTVSWYQQALGQGPQFIFQYYREEENGRGNFPPRFSGLQFPNYSSELNVNALELDDSALYLCASSPGPSSIYNEQFFGPGTRLTVL.

This clonotype was counted between two and nine times. The chain links TRBV28 to TRBJ1-5; D gene unclear. The CDR3 sequence is 13 residues long. The germline CDR1 and CDR2 sequences are MDHEN and SYDVKM. V shed 3 bases and J shed 0 bases, with 3 bases lying between them. The CDR3 protein is CASSFASNQPQHF. CDR3 nucleotide sequence: TGTGCCAGCAGTTTTGCTAGCAATCAGCCCCAGCATTTT.

J is TRBJ1-5 and V is TRBV5-1; a possible D gene is TRBD1 (6 bases). The V gene lost 2 bases and the J gene lost 1 base, with 10 bases spanning the gap. CDR1 and CDR2 from the germline V gene are SGHRS and YFSETQ. This CDR3 is built from 15 residues. CDR3 in amino acids: CASSFSGASNQPQHF. The CDR3 nucleotides read TGCGCCAGCAGCTTTTCAGGGGCGAGCAATCAGCCCCAGCATTTT.